This entry lists 2 T cell receptor beta chains sequenced from one sample in a study of T cell responses to AZD1222 COVID-19 vaccine. Data came from immunoSEQ multiplex PCR; TCRdb stores just in-frame clones and leaves some out. This sample has 200,000 or so clones, with roughly 92% found just once. The sequences come from peripheral blood, collected 28 days after the second AZD1222 dose. These receptors all come from an adult who received the AZD1222 COVID-19 vaccine.

This clone appeared once. V gene TRBV11-2 combines with J gene TRBJ2-7; tentatively, D is TRBD1 or TRBD2 (5 bases each). The CDR3 has 15 amino acids. V dropped 2 bases and J dropped 3 bases, with 14 bases sitting between them. Germline CDR1 reads SGHAT; CDR2 reads FQNNGV. CDR3 DNA: TGTGCCAGCAGCTTAATCCCAGGGAGCGGCTACGAGCAGTACTTC. Translation: CASSLIPGSGYEQYF.

A note on this clone: At one of its ends the junction is not consistent with the germline gene, which may arise from a read error. V gene TRBV6-5 combines with J gene TRBJ2-3, with 9 bases aligning to TRBD2. Per germline, CDR1 MNHEY and CDR2 SVGAGI. This CDR3 has 13 residues. The CDR3: CASRGTSRDTQYF. The CDR3, as DNA: TGTGCCAGCAGGGGGACTAGCAGAGATACGCAGTATTTT.